Listed below are T cell receptor beta chains from one sample, sequenced in a study of identical twins. A single record per CDR3 protein comes from TCRdb applying MiXCR to the 5' RACE reads. The sample lists under 250,000 distinct CDR3 sequences, approximately 8% occurring once. In addition, the sample was reused for a study of yellow fever vaccine responses in identical twins.

Source material: CD8+ T cells sorted from blood. These receptor sequences come from a woman aged 18-29 years in good health. The CDR3 runs from the conserved cysteine through the conserved F or W. A D gene is named only where the DNA matches it firmly. The listing skips clone size in some rows; elsewhere it reads once, few, many or a size class.

TRBJ2-1 | TRBV4-2 | - | TRBD1 | TGTGCCAGCAGCCCCATCCTCAGATTTGTGGGGACAGGGGGTAGCCCTCTCAATGAGCAGTTCTTC | CASSPILRFVGTGGSPLNEQFF
TRBJ1-2 | TRBV5-3 | - | - | TGTGCCAGAAGCTTGGACAGGGTGATGCCGGAACCCTATGGCTATACCTTC | CARSLDRVMPEPYGYTF
TRBJ1-2 | TRBV29-1 | few | TRBD1 | TGCAGCGTACCGGGACAGGGGGCTTGGGGCTACACCTTC | CSVPGQGAWGYTF
TRBJ2-2 | TRBV7-9 | few | - | TGTGCCAGCAGCGGGGCGCTAGCGCAGGGCGGGGAGCTGTTTTTT | CASSGALAQGGELFF
TRBJ2-1 | TRBV6-5 | many | - | TGTGCCAGCAGTTACTCGAGGGGGGGATACAATGAGCAGTTCTTC | CASSYSRGGYNEQFF
TRBJ2-1 | TRBV18 | - | - | TGTGCCAGCTCACCACCTGCGCGTGAGCAGTTCTTC | CASSPPAREQFF
TRBJ2-3 | TRBV24-1 | few | TRBD2 | TGTGCCACCAGTGATTTTCAAGCGGGAGGAGGAGGTACGCAGTATTTT | CATSDFQAGGGGTQYF
TRBJ2-7 | TRBV2 | few | TRBD1 | TGTGCCAGCAGTCCCGGGACAGGGGTCTACGAGCAGTACTTC | CASSPGTGVYEQYF
TRBJ2-2 | TRBV11-2 | many | - | TGTGCCAGCAGCTATCTACCCGGGGAGCTGTTTTTT | CASSYLPGELFF
TRBJ1-1 | TRBV9 | few | - | TGTGCCAGCAGCCCTAGCGGGGGGTTCAACACTGAAGCTTTCTTT | CASSPSGGFNTEAFF
TRBJ2-1 | TRBV4-1 | many | TRBD2 | TGCGCCAGCAGCCAAGAGCGCAGCGGGGGAGAACGGGAGCAGTTCTTC | CASSQERSGGEREQFF
TRBJ2-1 | TRBV12-3/TRBV12-4 | - | - | TGTGCCAGCAGCCCGAGCTCACCCGGTTACAATGAGCAGTTCTTC | CASSPSSPGYNEQFF
TRBJ2-1 | TRBV20-1 | - | - | TGCAGTGCTCCTTGGGACACCGGATTCTTTGAGCAGTTCTTC | CSAPWDTGFFEQFF
TRBJ2-1 | TRBV6-1 | - | - | TGTGCCAGCAGTGAGACCCAAACTTACAATGAGCAGTTCTTC | CASSETQTYNEQFF
TRBJ2-1 | TRBV28 | many | - | TGTGCCAGCAGCTTAGACACCACATTTTCCTACAATGAGCAGTTCTTC | CASSLDTTFSYNEQFF
TRBJ1-1 | TRBV9 | many | - | TGTGCCAGCAGCCCGACTGGACAGATTGAGAACACTGAAGCTTTCTTT | CASSPTGQIENTEAFF
TRBJ2-2 | TRBV12-3/TRBV12-4 | many | TRBD2 | TGTGCCAGCAGTCACGGGGGGGCCGGGGAGCTGTTTTTT | CASSHGGAGELFF
TRBJ2-7 | TRBV4-1 | few | - | TGCGCCAGCAGCCAAGTGGCTTCGTTGGGCTACGAGCAGTACTTC | CASSQVASLGYEQYF
TRBJ2-5 | TRBV28 | few | TRBD1 | TGTGCCAGCAGCCCGGACAGGGCCCAAGAGACCCAGTACTTC | CASSPDRAQETQYF
TRBJ2-1 | TRBV5-1 | many | - | TGCGCCAGCAGCCAAAGAAGACTAGAAAATGAGCAGTTCTTC | CASSQRRLENEQFF
TRBJ2-1 | TRBV12-3/TRBV12-4 | many | - | TGTGCCAGCAGTTTAGTTTCCAATCGGAATGAGCAGTTCTTC | CASSLVSNRNEQFF
TRBJ2-7 | TRBV7-2 | - | TRBD1 | TGTGACAGCAGCTCCGGGACAGGATACCTCTACGAGCAGTACTTC | CDSSSGTGYLYEQYF
TRBJ2-1 | TRBV28 | - | - | TGTGCCAGCAGTTTAGCGGGGTTAGCCGATGAGCAGTTCTTC | CASSLAGLADEQFF
TRBJ2-1 | TRBV12-3/TRBV12-4 | many | - | TGTGCCAGCAGCTGGGATGAGCAGTTCTTC | CASSWDEQFF
TRBJ2-7 | TRBV27 | many | - | TGTGCCAGCAGTTTAGGAGCCGGAGGCTCCTACGAGCAGTACTTC | CASSLGAGGSYEQYF
TRBJ2-5 | TRBV28 | many | - | TGTGCCAGCAGTTTTTTGGAAGGACTACAAGAGACCCAGTACTTC | CASSFLEGLQETQYF
TRBJ1-1 | TRBV29-1 | once | - | TGCGGCGTTGATCGGGGGAACACTGAAGCTTTCTTT | CGVDRGNTEAFF
TRBJ2-2 | TRBV27 | few | - | TGTGCCAGCAGTCCGAGTCAGCACGGGGAGCTGTTTTTT | CASSPSQHGELFF
TRBJ2-7 | TRBV25-1 | few | - | TGTGCCAGCCGCGACGGAGGCTCCTACGAGCAGTACTTC | CASRDGGSYEQYF
TRBJ2-5 | TRBV5-1 | many | TRBD1 | TGCGCCAGCAGCTTGTCGACAGGGACCCTCCAAGAGACCCAGTACTTC | CASSLSTGTLQETQYF
TRBJ2-5 | TRBV4-1 | - | - | TGCGCCAGCAGCCAAGATCTTGGCTCGCGGGGGACCCAGTACTTC | CASSQDLGSRGTQYF
TRBJ2-3 | TRBV25-1 | many | - | TGTGCCAGCAGTAAAGATACGCAGTATTTT | CASSKDTQYF
TRBJ2-2 | TRBV6-5 | few | - | TGTGCCAGCAGTTCCACTCGTATAGGATCGCCCACCGGGGAGCTGTTTTTT | CASSSTRIGSPTGELFF
TRBJ2-3 | TRBV11-2 | few | TRBD2 | TGTGCCAGCAGCTCGAGACTAGCGGGGGGGGAAGATACGCAGTATTTT | CASSSRLAGGEDTQYF
TRBJ2-1 | TRBV6-1 | few | TRBD2 | TGTGCCAGCAGTGAGGATTTCGGGCGGGAGATCAACAATGAGCAGTTCTTC | CASSEDFGREINNEQFF
TRBJ1-6 | TRBV10-3 | few | - | TGTGCCATCAGTGAATCGGAGTATAATTCACCCCTCCACTTT | CAISESEYNSPLHF
TRBJ2-2 | TRBV4-1 | - | - | TGCGCCAGCAGCCAAAGGGATTTGGACACCGGGGAGCTGTTTTTT | CASSQRDLDTGELFF
TRBJ2-2 | TRBV24-1 | few | - | TGTGCCACCAGTGATTCGGGCAGGGGCCTCACCTCGAACACCGGGGAGCTGTTTTTT | CATSDSGRGLTSNTGELFF
TRBJ2-7 | TRBV5-6 | many | TRBD2 | TGTGCCAGCAGCCCCGGGACTAACGAGCAGTACTTC | CASSPGTNEQYF
TRBJ1-5 | TRBV7-8 | many | TRBD1 | TGTGCCAGCAGCTTATTGGCCAGGGGGTTCAATCAGCCCCAGCATTTT | CASSLLARGFNQPQHF
TRBJ1-5 | TRBV7-9 | few | - | TGTGCCAGCAGCTTCCTGGACAGCAATCAGCCCCAGCATTTT | CASSFLDSNQPQHF
TRBJ2-1 | TRBV12-3/TRBV12-4 | many | - | TGTGCCAGCAGTCCGAACCCCCGGGGCTTTGAGCAGTTCTTC | CASSPNPRGFEQFF
TRBJ2-5 | TRBV5-1 | few | - | TGCGCCAGCAGCTGGACTACAGGGCTGGAGACCCAGTACTTC | CASSWTTGLETQYF
TRBJ2-2 | TRBV20-1 | - | - | TGCAGTGCTAGTTGGGGCCATCCCGGGGAGCTGTTTTTT | CSASWGHPGELFF
TRBJ2-2 | TRBV14 | once | TRBD1 | TGTGCCAGCAGTACGGACAGGCACACCGGGGAGCTGTTTTTT | CASSTDRHTGELFF
TRBJ2-2 | TRBV2 | - | - | TGTGGGTCGCGAGGCCGAGGGACCGGGGAGCTGTTTTTT | CGSRGRGTGELFF
TRBJ1-3 | TRBV7-9 | many | - | TGTGCCAGCAGCCTAGGGGCCCTCGACACCATATATTTT | CASSLGALDTIYF
TRBJ2-3 | TRBV6-1 | - | TRBD2 | TGTGCCAGCAGTACCACCCTAGCGGGAACTAGCACAGATACGCAGTATTTT | CASSTTLAGTSTDTQYF
TRBJ1-2 | TRBV5-6 | few | - | TGTGCCAGCACCTCAGGGTCGGCTGGCTACACCTTC | CASTSGSAGYTF
TRBJ2-2 | TRBV2 | few | - | TGTGCCAGCAGTGAAAGGTGGCGAGGTGACACCGGGGAGCTGTTTTTT | CASSERWRGDTGELFF
TRBJ2-7 | TRBV5-1 | many | TRBD2 | TGCGCCAGCAGCCAGGGGAGCGGGAGGATTTCCTACGAGCAGTACTTC | CASSQGSGRISYEQYF
TRBJ1-1 | TRBV11-2 | - | TRBD1 | TGTGCCAGCAGCTCCATCAGGGGGCTAGGCACTGAAGCTTTCTTT | CASSSIRGLGTEAFF
TRBJ2-1 | TRBV10-3 | many | TRBD2 | TGTGCCATCAGTGAAGGTGCGCGGGAGAAATTTCGCAATGAGCAGTTCTTC | CAISEGAREKFRNEQFF
TRBJ1-1 | TRBV7-8 | few | - | TGTGCCAGCAGCGTAAGCAGGGCCCCGAACACTGAAGCTTTCTTT | CASSVSRAPNTEAFF